This is a list of T cell receptor beta chains from one sample in a study of shared clonotypes between healthy human individuals. Clones were sequenced by immunoSEQ multiplex PCR, and TCRdb holds only the in-frame ones, with some missing. The sample consists of more than 2 million clones, just under 95% of them appearing once. Material for sequencing was naive CD8+ T cells sorted from blood. All receptors derive from a man aged 18 to 30 in good health. Each CDR3 is given with its conserved first and last residue. A D gene is named only where the DNA matches it firmly. Size tells how often a clone was seen (once, few, many) or the class of an expanded clone, and some rows leave it out.

cdr3_aa: CAWKVAAGASYEQYF
cdr3_nt: TGTGCCTGGAAGGTCGCGGCAGGCGCCTCCTACGAGCAGTACTTC
d_call: -
cdr3_length: 15
j_call: TRBJ2-7
clone_size: -
v_call: TRBV30

cdr3_aa: CASIYLGLAEESSYNEQFF
cdr3_nt: TGTGCCAGCATCTATCTCGGACTAGCGGAAGAAAGCTCCTACAATGAGCAGTTCTTC
d_call: TRBD2
cdr3_length: 19
j_call: TRBJ2-1
clone_size: -
v_call: TRBV2

cdr3_aa: CASSLDRRAGLAVYEQYF
cdr3_nt: TGCGCCAGCAGTTTGGACAGGAGAGCCGGACTAGCGGTCTACGAGCAGTACTTC
d_call: TRBD2
cdr3_length: 18
j_call: TRBJ2-7
clone_size: -
v_call: TRBV4-3

cdr3_aa: CAISESTYNEQFF
cdr3_nt: TGTGCCATCAGTGAGTCGACTTACAATGAGCAGTTCTTC
d_call: -
cdr3_length: 13
j_call: TRBJ2-1
clone_size: -
v_call: TRBV10-3

cdr3_aa: CAWSVPENYEQYF
cdr3_nt: TGTGCCTGGAGTGTACCGGAAAACTACGAGCAGTACTTC
d_call: -
cdr3_length: 13
j_call: TRBJ2-7
clone_size: -
v_call: TRBV30

cdr3_aa: CASSPGGGTGNTIYF
cdr3_nt: TGTGCCAGCAGCCCGGGAGGGGGGACTGGAAACACCATATATTTT
d_call: -
cdr3_length: 15
j_call: TRBJ1-3
clone_size: -
v_call: TRBV5-6

cdr3_aa: CASSLVPPGSPTLF
cdr3_nt: TGCGCCAGCAGCTTGGTTCCGCCCGGATCCCCAACGCTCTTC
d_call: -
cdr3_length: 14
j_call: TRBJ1-2
clone_size: -
v_call: TRBV5-1

cdr3_aa: CASSLFVSTEAFF
cdr3_nt: TGTGCCAGCAGCCTTTTTGTGTCCACTGAAGCTTTCTTT
d_call: -
cdr3_length: 13
j_call: TRBJ1-1
clone_size: -
v_call: TRBV6-1

cdr3_aa: CAWSDHGGSYEQYF
cdr3_nt: TGTGCCTGGAGTGACCACGGTGGCTCCTACGAGCAGTACTTC
d_call: -
cdr3_length: 14
j_call: TRBJ2-7
clone_size: -
v_call: TRBV30

cdr3_aa: CASSPDRGAQDTQYF
cdr3_nt: TGTGCCAGCAGTCCTGACAGGGGGGCGCAAGATACGCAGTATTTT
d_call: TRBD1
cdr3_length: 15
j_call: TRBJ2-3
clone_size: -
v_call: TRBV11-2

cdr3_aa: CASSLAPLAGGIQETQYF
cdr3_nt: TGTGCTAGCAGCTTAGCGCCACTAGCGGGAGGGATCCAAGAGACCCAGTACTTC
d_call: TRBD2
cdr3_length: 18
j_call: TRBJ2-5
clone_size: once
v_call: TRBV7-7

cdr3_aa: CATSPMGGDIEKLFF
cdr3_nt: TGTGCCACCAGCCCAATGGGGGGGGATATCGAAAAACTGTTTTTT
d_call: -
cdr3_length: 15
j_call: TRBJ1-4
clone_size: once
v_call: TRBV15

cdr3_aa: CASSLGIYGYTF
cdr3_nt: TGTGCCAGCAGCCTTGGGATCTATGGCTACACCTTC
d_call: -
cdr3_length: 12
j_call: TRBJ1-2
clone_size: -
v_call: TRBV11-2

cdr3_aa: CSVVRSLTYEQYF
cdr3_nt: TGCAGCGTGGTAAGGAGCCTTACCTACGAGCAGTACTTC
d_call: -
cdr3_length: 13
j_call: TRBJ2-7
clone_size: -
v_call: TRBV29-1

cdr3_aa: CAWSSTGATGETQYF
cdr3_nt: TGTGCCTGGAGTTCGACCGGGGCAACCGGGGAGACCCAGTACTTC
d_call: -
cdr3_length: 15
j_call: TRBJ2-5
clone_size: -
v_call: TRBV30

cdr3_aa: CASSLAGGQDNEQFF
cdr3_nt: TGCGCCAGCAGCTTGGCGGGAGGCCAAGACAATGAGCAGTTCTTC
d_call: TRBD2
cdr3_length: 15
j_call: TRBJ2-1
clone_size: -
v_call: TRBV5-1

cdr3_aa: CASSTTEAAYNSPLHF
cdr3_nt: TGTGCCAGCAGCACTACCGAGGCAGCTTATAATTCACCCCTCCACTTT
d_call: -
cdr3_length: 16
j_call: TRBJ1-6
clone_size: -
v_call: TRBV7-9

cdr3_aa: CATFGAVEAFF
cdr3_nt: TGTGCCACCTTTGGGGCAGTTGAAGCTTTCTTT
d_call: -
cdr3_length: 11
j_call: TRBJ1-1
clone_size: -
v_call: TRBV19

cdr3_aa: CASSSSYYEQYF
cdr3_nt: TGTGCCAGCAGTAGCAGTTACTACGAGCAGTACTTC
d_call: -
cdr3_length: 12
j_call: TRBJ2-7
clone_size: -
v_call: TRBV6-6

cdr3_aa: CASSSPGSYNEQFF
cdr3_nt: TGTGCCAGCTCTAGCCCGGGCTCCTACAATGAGCAGTTCTTC
d_call: -
cdr3_length: 14
j_call: TRBJ2-1
clone_size: -
v_call: TRBV7-2

cdr3_aa: CASSQDLSVGGSTDTQYF
cdr3_nt: TGCGCCAGCAGCCAAGATCTTAGCGTGGGCGGCAGCACAGATACGCAGTATTTT
d_call: -
cdr3_length: 18
j_call: TRBJ2-3
clone_size: -
v_call: TRBV4-3

cdr3_aa: CASSFTGATNEKLFF
cdr3_nt: TGTGCCAGCAGCTTTACAGGGGCAACTAATGAAAAACTGTTTTTT
d_call: TRBD1
cdr3_length: 15
j_call: TRBJ1-4
clone_size: once
v_call: TRBV5-4

cdr3_aa: CASSEGLAPYNEQFF
cdr3_nt: TGTGCCAGCAGTGAAGGACTAGCCCCCTACAATGAGCAGTTCTTC
d_call: TRBD2
cdr3_length: 15
j_call: TRBJ2-1
clone_size: -
v_call: TRBV25-1

cdr3_aa: CASRIVLRDRGVGTDTQYF
cdr3_nt: TGTGCCAGCAGGATCGTCCTCCGGGACAGGGGCGTCGGTACAGATACGCAGTATTTT
d_call: TRBD1
cdr3_length: 19
j_call: TRBJ2-3
clone_size: once
v_call: TRBV27

cdr3_aa: CASSESYNEQYF
cdr3_nt: TGTGCCAGCAGTGAGTCGTACAACGAGCAGTACTTC
d_call: -
cdr3_length: 12
j_call: TRBJ2-7
clone_size: once
v_call: TRBV2

cdr3_aa: CASSLSREGRNEQFF
cdr3_nt: TGTGCCAGCAGTTTATCCCGGGAGGGCCGCAATGAGCAGTTCTTC
d_call: TRBD2
cdr3_length: 15
j_call: TRBJ2-1
clone_size: -
v_call: TRBV27

cdr3_aa: CASSVAGGGTTDTQYF
cdr3_nt: TGTGCCAGCAGCGTAGCAGGCGGGGGGACCACAGATACGCAGTATTTT
d_call: TRBD2
cdr3_length: 16
j_call: TRBJ2-3
clone_size: -
v_call: TRBV9

cdr3_aa: CASSVGGVPYEQYF
cdr3_nt: TGTGCCAGCAGCGTAGGAGGCGTTCCTTACGAGCAGTACTTC
d_call: -
cdr3_length: 14
j_call: TRBJ2-7
clone_size: -
v_call: TRBV9

cdr3_aa: CASSESTGGANTGELFF
cdr3_nt: TGCGCCAGCAGCGAATCTACAGGGGGCGCGAACACCGGGGAGCTGTTTTTT
d_call: TRBD1
cdr3_length: 17
j_call: TRBJ2-2
clone_size: -
v_call: TRBV4-1

cdr3_aa: CAISESIMGTYEQYF
cdr3_nt: TGTGCCATCAGTGAGTCCATAATGGGGACCTACGAGCAGTACTTC
d_call: -
cdr3_length: 15
j_call: TRBJ2-7
clone_size: -
v_call: TRBV10-3

cdr3_aa: CASSEGPEQYF
cdr3_nt: TGTGCCAGCAGTGAGGGCCCCGAGCAGTACTTC
d_call: -
cdr3_length: 11
j_call: TRBJ2-7
clone_size: few
v_call: TRBV2

cdr3_aa: CASSLGAGPGNTEAFF
cdr3_nt: TGTGCCAGCAGCTTAGGAGCAGGCCCGGGCAACACTGAAGCTTTCTTT
d_call: -
cdr3_length: 16
j_call: TRBJ1-1
clone_size: -
v_call: TRBV11-3

cdr3_aa: CASSHPLQFF
cdr3_nt: TGCGCCAGCAGTCACCCCCTGCAGTTCTTC
d_call: -
cdr3_length: 10
j_call: TRBJ2-1
clone_size: -
v_call: TRBV23-1

cdr3_aa: CASTGGGNTIYF
cdr3_nt: TGTGCCAGCACAGGGGGAGGAAACACCATATATTTT
d_call: TRBD1
cdr3_length: 12
j_call: TRBJ1-3
clone_size: -
v_call: TRBV7-9

cdr3_aa: CASSLGVAGGPGETQYF
cdr3_nt: TGTGCCAGCAGCTTGGGGGTAGCGGGAGGCCCCGGGGAGACCCAGTACTTC
d_call: TRBD2
cdr3_length: 17
j_call: TRBJ2-5
clone_size: -
v_call: TRBV5-4

cdr3_aa: CASSLAADRAGNTIYF
cdr3_nt: TGTGCCAGCAGCTTGGCCGCCGACAGGGCTGGAAACACCATATATTTT
d_call: TRBD1
cdr3_length: 16
j_call: TRBJ1-3
clone_size: -
v_call: TRBV5-6

cdr3_aa: CASSHWMEGRAKNIQYF
cdr3_nt: TGCGCCAGCAGCCATTGGATGGAGGGCAGAGCCAAAAACATTCAGTACTTC
d_call: -
cdr3_length: 17
j_call: TRBJ2-4
clone_size: once
v_call: TRBV4-3

cdr3_aa: CASSLGGQSSYEQYF
cdr3_nt: TGTGCCAGCAGCTTAGGTGGACAGAGCTCCTACGAGCAGTACTTC
d_call: -
cdr3_length: 15
j_call: TRBJ2-7
clone_size: -
v_call: TRBV11-2

cdr3_aa: CASRDPGEQFF
cdr3_nt: TGCGCCAGCAGAGACCCGGGGGAGCAGTTCTTC
d_call: -
cdr3_length: 11
j_call: TRBJ2-1
clone_size: -
v_call: TRBV10-2

cdr3_aa: CASSTGQANYGYTF
cdr3_nt: TGTGCCAGCAGCACGGGACAGGCTAACTATGGCTACACCTTC
d_call: TRBD1
cdr3_length: 14
j_call: TRBJ1-2
clone_size: -
v_call: TRBV13

cdr3_aa: CASSLTPGHTDTQYF
cdr3_nt: TGTGCCAGCAGCTTAACTCCGGGCCACACAGATACGCAGTATTTT
d_call: -
cdr3_length: 15
j_call: TRBJ2-3
clone_size: -
v_call: TRBV7-2

cdr3_aa: CSVGDLNTEAFF
cdr3_nt: TGCAGCGTCGGAGATTTGAACACTGAAGCTTTCTTT
d_call: -
cdr3_length: 12
j_call: TRBJ1-1
clone_size: -
v_call: TRBV29-1

cdr3_aa: CASSVSRTGGLRGETQYF
cdr3_nt: TGTGCCAGCAGTGTTTCCCGGACAGGGGGACTCCGTGGAGAGACCCAGTACTTC
d_call: TRBD1
cdr3_length: 18
j_call: TRBJ2-5
clone_size: once
v_call: TRBV2